The rows below give T cell receptor beta chains drawn from one sample of a study of T-cell reconstitution after alpha-beta-depleted transplantation in children. TCRdb reprocessed the PCR reads with MiXCR, giving one entry per CDR3 protein. The repertoire holds approximately 340,000 distinct CDR3 sequences, with about 9.3% as singletons. Source: PBMCs from the stem cell graft donor, taken from the stem cell graft. These receptors all stem from a human donor who donated a stem cell graft to a child with acute lymphoblastic leukemia. Both conserved end residues are part of each CDR3. The D gene is left open where the match is weak. Clone size is shown for a subset of rows, as once, few, many or a class of expanded clone.

V	size	D	length	J	DNA	CDR3
TRBV28	few	-	15	TRBJ2-5	TGTGCCAGCAGAGACGGACAGAACTTCCAAGAGACCCAGTACTTC	CASRDGQNFQETQYF
TRBV20-1	few	TRBD2	15	TRBJ2-7	TGCAGTGCTAGCGCGGGACTAGCGGGATACTACGAGCAGTACTTC	CSASAGLAGYYEQYF
TRBV11-2	few	TRBD2	14	TRBJ2-1	TGTGCCAGCACCCTACTAGCGGGAGGTAATGAGCAGTTCTTC	CASTLLAGGNEQFF
TRBV5-1	-	TRBD1	14	TRBJ1-1	TGCGCCAGCAGCTTGGGGCAGGGGGCCACTGAAGCTTTCTTT	CASSLGQGATEAFF
TRBV7-8	few	-	15	TRBJ2-5	TGTGCCAGCAGCTTAGCGCAGTCGGGTGGAGAGACCCAGTACTTC	CASSLAQSGGETQYF
TRBV7-2	many	-	15	TRBJ2-7	TGTGCCAGCAGATTACAGGGCGGTACTGGCGACGAGCAGTACTTC	CASRLQGGTGDEQYF
TRBV12-3/TRBV12-4	few	-	15	TRBJ2-7	TGTGCCAGCAGTTTGAGTGGTCAGCTGAGGGACGAGCAGTACTTC	CASSLSGQLRDEQYF
TRBV7-9	few	TRBD2	16	TRBJ2-7	TGTGCCAGCAGCTTGAGTCTTGCGGGAGGACGGTACGAGCAGTACTTC	CASSLSLAGGRYEQYF
TRBV29-1	many	-	11	TRBJ2-7	TGCAGCGTGGGGGCCCAGAAGGAGCAGTACTTC	CSVGAQKEQYF
TRBV29-1	few	-	13	TRBJ1-2	TGCAGCGTAACGGGACATCCTCCGGGCGGCTACACCTTC	CSVTGHPPGGYTF
TRBV7-2	few	-	14	TRBJ2-7	TGTGCCAGCAGTTCCACGGTGAACTCCTACGAGCAGTACTTC	CASSSTVNSYEQYF
TRBV27	-	-	15	TRBJ2-1	TGTGCCAGCAGTTTTAGGGGGGGAGAGTACAATGAGCAGTTCTTC	CASSFRGGEYNEQFF
TRBV20-1	many	TRBD2	17	TRBJ2-1	TGCAGTGCTAGCGATGCTAGCGGGAGGGGAACCTACAATGAGCAGTTCTTC	CSASDASGRGTYNEQFF
TRBV7-8	many	TRBD1	15	TRBJ1-5	TGTGCCAGCAGCTTAGTGGGGACAGGGGCCCAGCCCCAGCATTTT	CASSLVGTGAQPQHF
TRBV12-3/TRBV12-4	-	TRBD1	16	TRBJ1-4	TGTGCCAGCAGTCCCTCCGGGACAGGAACTAATGAAAAACTGTTTTTT	CASSPSGTGTNEKLFF
TRBV20-1	-	-	13	TRBJ2-7	TGCAGTGCCCGAGGGGAGGTCTCCTACGAGCAGTACTTC	CSARGEVSYEQYF
TRBV29-1	many	TRBD2	13	TRBJ2-1	TGCAGCTCCGACCTTAAGCGGGAGGGTGAGCAGTTCTTC	CSSDLKREGEQFF
TRBV15	few	TRBD2	13	TRBJ2-3	TGTGCCACCAGCAGTCGACTAGCGGGGACGCAGTATTTT	CATSSRLAGTQYF
TRBV6-5	few	-	13	TRBJ2-4	TGTGCCAGCAGTTCCCACAGAGGAAACATTCAGTACTTC	CASSSHRGNIQYF
TRBV27	few	TRBD1	13	TRBJ1-1	TGTGCCAGCAGCATGGACAGGGAGAGTGAAGCTTTCTTT	CASSMDRESEAFF
TRBV5-5	few	TRBD1	12	TRBJ2-1	TGTGCCAGCAGCCCCAGGGGGCAAGAGCAGTTCTTC	CASSPRGQEQFF
TRBV27	-	-	22	TRBJ2-6	TGTGCCAGCAGTTCCGACCTCTGGACAGCGAGAATTACGGACTCTGGGGCCAACGTCCTGACTTTC	CASSSDLWTARITDSGANVLTF
TRBV20-1	many	-	12	TRBJ2-5	TGCAGTGCTAAGGCAGGGGTCGAGACCCAGTACTTC	CSAKAGVETQYF
TRBV3-1	many	TRBD1	12	TRBJ2-1	TGTGCCAGCAGCCGACAGGGGGGTGAGCAGTTCTTC	CASSRQGGEQFF
TRBV11-3	few	TRBD2	16	TRBJ2-5	TGTGCCAGCAGCTTAGCCCTAGCGGGAGGGCGGGAGACCCAGTACTTC	CASSLALAGGRETQYF
TRBV4-3	few	-	14	TRBJ1-2	TGCGCCAGCAGCCAAGGGGGTAGGACTGTTGGCTACACCTTC	CASSQGGRTVGYTF
TRBV29-1	-	-	14	TRBJ2-1	TGCAGCGTTGCACAGCGTTCATCCTACAATGAGCAGTTCTTC	CSVAQRSSYNEQFF
TRBV24-1	-	TRBD2	17	TRBJ2-3	TGTGCCACCAGTGACCGGGGACTAGCGGGGATCACAGATACGCAGTATTTT	CATSDRGLAGITDTQYF
TRBV7-9	few	-	12	TRBJ2-1	TGTGCCAGCATTTCTTTTGGAAATGAGCAGTTCTTC	CASISFGNEQFF
TRBV29-1	-	TRBD1	12	TRBJ1-1	TGCAGCGTTCCACAGGGGGACACTGAAGCTTTCTTT	CSVPQGDTEAFF
TRBV3-1	-	TRBD2	16	TRBJ2-2	TGTGCCAGCAGCCGTTCCGGGACTAGCGGAACCGGGGAGCTGTTTTTT	CASSRSGTSGTGELFF
TRBV6-2/TRBV6-3	few	-	14	TRBJ2-3	TGTGCCAGCAGTTTCCTCTATTCTTCCGATACGCAGTATTTT	CASSFLYSSDTQYF
TRBV12-3/TRBV12-4	few	-	13	TRBJ1-6	TGTGCCAGCAGTTCCCAGGGGAATTCACCCCTCCACTTT	CASSSQGNSPLHF
TRBV18	-	TRBD2	21	TRBJ2-4	TGTGCCAGCTCACTTGAGGCAGGGAGAATTACTAGCGGGACCGCCAAAAACATTCAGTACTTC	CASSLEAGRITSGTAKNIQYF
TRBV7-2	once	-	13	TRBJ1-2	TGTGCCAGCAGCTTAGGGTTGGAGGATGGCTACACCTTC	CASSLGLEDGYTF
TRBV5-5	-	-	14	TRBJ2-7	TGTGCCAGCAGAACGAGGGGGGGTTCCTACGAGCAGTACTTC	CASRTRGGSYEQYF
TRBV4-2	few	TRBD2	17	TRBJ2-2	TGTGCCAGCATCCAAGAGCCAGCGGGAGGGGGGGCCGGGGAGCTGTTTTTT	CASIQEPAGGGAGELFF
TRBV6-5	-	-	15	TRBJ1-1	TGTGCCAGCAGTTACTCAAAACAGGGATGGACTGAAGCTTTCTTT	CASSYSKQGWTEAFF